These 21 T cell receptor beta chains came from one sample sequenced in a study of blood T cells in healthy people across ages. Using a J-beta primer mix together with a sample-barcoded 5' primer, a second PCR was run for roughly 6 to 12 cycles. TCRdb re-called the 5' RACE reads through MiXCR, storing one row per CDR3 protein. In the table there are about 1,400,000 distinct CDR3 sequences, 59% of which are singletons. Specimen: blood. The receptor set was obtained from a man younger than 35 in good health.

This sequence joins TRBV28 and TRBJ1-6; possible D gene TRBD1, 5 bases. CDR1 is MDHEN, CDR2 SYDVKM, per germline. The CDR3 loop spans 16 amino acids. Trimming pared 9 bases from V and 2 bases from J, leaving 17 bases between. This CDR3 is CASNGGNPTYNSPLHF. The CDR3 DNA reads TGTGCCAGTAATGGGGGGAACCCAACCTATAATTCACCCCTCCACTTT.

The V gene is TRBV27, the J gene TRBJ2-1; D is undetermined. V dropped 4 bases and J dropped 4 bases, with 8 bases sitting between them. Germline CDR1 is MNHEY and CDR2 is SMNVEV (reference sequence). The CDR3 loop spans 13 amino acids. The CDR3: CASSSKYYNEQFF. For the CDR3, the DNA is TGTGCCAGCAGTTCCAAATATTACAATGAGCAGTTCTTC.

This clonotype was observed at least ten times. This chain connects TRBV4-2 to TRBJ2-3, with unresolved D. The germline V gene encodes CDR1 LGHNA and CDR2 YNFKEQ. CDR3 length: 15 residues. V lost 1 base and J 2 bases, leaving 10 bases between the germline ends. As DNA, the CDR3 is TGTGCCAGCAGCCAAGGGGGTGGCATCACAGATACGCAGTATTTT. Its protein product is CASSQGGGITDTQYF.

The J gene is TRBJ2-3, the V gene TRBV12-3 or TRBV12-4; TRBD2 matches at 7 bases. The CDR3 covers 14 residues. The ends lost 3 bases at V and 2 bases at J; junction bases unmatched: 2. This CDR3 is CASSFRGVTDTQYF. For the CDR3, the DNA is TGTGCCAGCAGTTTTCGGGGGGTCACAGATACGCAGTATTTT.

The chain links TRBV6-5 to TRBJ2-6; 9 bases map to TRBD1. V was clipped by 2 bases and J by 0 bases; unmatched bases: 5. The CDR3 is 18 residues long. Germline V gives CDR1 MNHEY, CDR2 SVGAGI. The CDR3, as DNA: TGTGCCAGCAGTTACATCGGGGACAGGGTCTCTGGGGCCAACGTCCTGACTTTC. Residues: CASSYIGDRVSGANVLTF.

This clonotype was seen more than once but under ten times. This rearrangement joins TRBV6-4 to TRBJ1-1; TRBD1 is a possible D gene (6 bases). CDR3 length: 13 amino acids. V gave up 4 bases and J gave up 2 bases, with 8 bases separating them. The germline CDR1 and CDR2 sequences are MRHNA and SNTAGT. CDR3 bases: TGTGCCAGCAGTGCGGACAGAAACACTGAAGCTTTCTTT. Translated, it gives CASSADRNTEAFF.

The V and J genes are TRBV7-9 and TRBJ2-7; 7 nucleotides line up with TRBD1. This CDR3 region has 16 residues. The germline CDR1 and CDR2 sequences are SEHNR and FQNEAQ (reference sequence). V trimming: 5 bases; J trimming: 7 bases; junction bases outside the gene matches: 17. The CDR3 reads CASSIPTGATYNEQYF. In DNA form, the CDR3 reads TGTGCCAGCAGCATCCCAACAGGGGCGACCTACAATGAGCAGTACTTC.

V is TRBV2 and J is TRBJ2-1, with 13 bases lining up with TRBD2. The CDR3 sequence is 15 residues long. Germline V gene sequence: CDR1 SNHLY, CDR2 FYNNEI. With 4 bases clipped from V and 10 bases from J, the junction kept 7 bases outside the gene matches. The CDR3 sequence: CASSGWTSGRSEQFF. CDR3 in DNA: TGTGCCAGCAGTGGCTGGACTAGCGGGAGAAGCGAGCAGTTCTTC.

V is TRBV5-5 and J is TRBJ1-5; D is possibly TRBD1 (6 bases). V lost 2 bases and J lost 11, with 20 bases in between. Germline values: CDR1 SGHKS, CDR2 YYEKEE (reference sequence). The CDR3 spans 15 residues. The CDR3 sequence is CASSFGDTSMVAQHF. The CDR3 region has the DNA TGTGCCAGCAGCTTCGGGGACACCTCAATGGTTGCCCAGCATTTT. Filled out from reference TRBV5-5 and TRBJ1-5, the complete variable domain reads DAGVTQSPTHLIKTRGQQVTLRCSPISGHKSVSWYQQVLGQGPQFIFQYYEKEERGRGNFPDRFSARQFPNYSSELNVNALLLGDSALYLCASSFGDTSMVAQHFGDGTRLSIL.

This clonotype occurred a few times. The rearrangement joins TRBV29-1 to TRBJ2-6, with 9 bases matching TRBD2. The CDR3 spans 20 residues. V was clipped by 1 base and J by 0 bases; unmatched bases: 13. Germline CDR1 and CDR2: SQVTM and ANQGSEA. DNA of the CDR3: TGCAGCGTTGAAGGTAGAGGGACCGGGACTAGCTCCTCTGGGGCCAACGTCCTGACTTTC. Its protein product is CSVEGRGTGTSSSGANVLTF. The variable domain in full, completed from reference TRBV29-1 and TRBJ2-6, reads SAVISQKPSRDICQRGTSLTIQCQVDSQVTMMFWYRQQPGQSLTLIATANQGSEATYESGFVIDKFPISRPNLTFSTLTVSNMSPEDSSIYLCSVEGRGTGTSSSGANVLTFGAGSRLTVL.

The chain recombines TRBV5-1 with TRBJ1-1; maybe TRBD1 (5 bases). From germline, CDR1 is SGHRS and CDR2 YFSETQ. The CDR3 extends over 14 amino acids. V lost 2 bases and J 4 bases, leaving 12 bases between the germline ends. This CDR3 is CASSFDSGFTEAFF. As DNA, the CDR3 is TGCGCCAGCAGCTTCGACAGTGGGTTCACTGAAGCTTTCTTT.

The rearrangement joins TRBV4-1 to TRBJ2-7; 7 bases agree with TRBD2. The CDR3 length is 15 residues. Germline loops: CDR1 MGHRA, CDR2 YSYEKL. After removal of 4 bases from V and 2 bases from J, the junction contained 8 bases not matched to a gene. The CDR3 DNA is TGCGCCAGCAGCCGAGTTCGGACTAGAGCCTACGAGCAGTACTTC. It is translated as CASSRVRTRAYEQYF.

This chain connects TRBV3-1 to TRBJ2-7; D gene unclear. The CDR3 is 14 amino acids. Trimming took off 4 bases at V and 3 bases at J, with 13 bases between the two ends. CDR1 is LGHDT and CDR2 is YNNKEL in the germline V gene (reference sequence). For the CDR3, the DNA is TGTGCCAGCAGCCCTGGATTGAGCCTCTACGAGCAGTACTTC. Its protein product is CASSPGLSLYEQYF.

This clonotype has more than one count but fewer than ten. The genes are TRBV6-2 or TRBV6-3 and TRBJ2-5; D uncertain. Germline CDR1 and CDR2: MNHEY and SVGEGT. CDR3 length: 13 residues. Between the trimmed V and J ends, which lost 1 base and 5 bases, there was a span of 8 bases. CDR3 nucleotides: TGTGCCAGCAGTTACTTACAACCCGAGACCCAGTACTTC. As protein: CASSYLQPETQYF.

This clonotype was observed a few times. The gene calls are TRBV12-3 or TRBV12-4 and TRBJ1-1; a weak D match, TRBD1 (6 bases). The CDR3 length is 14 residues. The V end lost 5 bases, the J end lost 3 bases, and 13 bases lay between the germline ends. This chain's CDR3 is CASSIQGGHTEAFF. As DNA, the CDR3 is TGTGCCAGCAGTATACAGGGAGGGCACACTGAAGCTTTCTTT.

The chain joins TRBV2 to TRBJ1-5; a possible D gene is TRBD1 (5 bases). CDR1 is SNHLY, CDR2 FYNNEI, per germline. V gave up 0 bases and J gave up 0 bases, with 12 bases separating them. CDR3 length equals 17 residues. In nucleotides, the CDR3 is TGTGCCAGCAGTGAAGCTCCCCAGGGACTTAGCAATCAGCCCCAGCATTTT. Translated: CASSEAPQGLSNQPQHF. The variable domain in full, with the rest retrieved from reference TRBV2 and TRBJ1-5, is EPEVTQTPSHQVTQMGQEVILRCVPISNHLYFYWYRQILGQKVEFLVSFYNNEISEKSEIFDDQFSVERPDGSNFTLKIRSTKLEDSAMYFCASSEAPQGLSNQPQHFGDGTRLSIL.

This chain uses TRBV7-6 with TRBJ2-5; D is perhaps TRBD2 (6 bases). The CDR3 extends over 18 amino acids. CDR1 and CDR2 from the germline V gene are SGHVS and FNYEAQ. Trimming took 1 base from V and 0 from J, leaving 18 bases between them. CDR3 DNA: TGTGCCAGCAGCTTAGGTTCATACGGGGGAAGGGACCAAGAGACCCAGTACTTC. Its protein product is CASSLGSYGGRDQETQYF. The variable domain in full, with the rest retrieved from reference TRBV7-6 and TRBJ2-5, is GAGVSQSPRYKVTKRGQDVALRCDPISGHVSLYWYRQALGQGPEFLTYFNYEAQQDKSGLPNDRFSAERPEGSISTLTIQRTEQRDSAMYRCASSLGSYGGRDQETQYFGPGTRLLVL.

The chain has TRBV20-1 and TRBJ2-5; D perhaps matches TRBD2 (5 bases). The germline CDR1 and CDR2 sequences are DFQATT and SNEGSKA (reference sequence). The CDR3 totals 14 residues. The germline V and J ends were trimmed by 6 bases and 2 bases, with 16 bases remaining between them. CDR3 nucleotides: TGCAGTGCCCGAGAGAGTTGGGAGCAAGAGACCCAGTACTTC. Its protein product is CSARESWEQETQYF.

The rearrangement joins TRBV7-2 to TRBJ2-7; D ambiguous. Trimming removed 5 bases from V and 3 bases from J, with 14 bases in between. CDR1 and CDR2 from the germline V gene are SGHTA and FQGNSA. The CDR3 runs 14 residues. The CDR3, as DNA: TGTGCCAGCAGCCACCCATCGGCTAACTACGAGCAGTACTTC. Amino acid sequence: CASSHPSANYEQYF.

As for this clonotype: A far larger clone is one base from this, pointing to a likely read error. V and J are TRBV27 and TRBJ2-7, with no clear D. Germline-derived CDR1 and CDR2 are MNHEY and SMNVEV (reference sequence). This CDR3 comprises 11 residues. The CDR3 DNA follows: TGTGCCAGCAGTAACTCCTGCGAGCAGTACTTC. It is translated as CASSNSCEQYF.

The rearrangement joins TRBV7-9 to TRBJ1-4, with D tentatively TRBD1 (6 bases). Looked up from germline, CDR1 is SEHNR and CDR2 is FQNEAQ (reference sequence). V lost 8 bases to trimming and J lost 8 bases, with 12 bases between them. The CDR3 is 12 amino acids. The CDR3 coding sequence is TGTGCCAGCGGGGGCGAGTGGGAAAAACTGTTTTTT. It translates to CASGGEWEKLFF.